These T cell receptor beta chains were read from a single sample in a study of T cell repertoires in cytomegalovirus infection. TCRdb ran MiXCR on the reads and lists one entry per CDR3 protein. The sample holds 40,000 to 55,000 distinct CDR3 sequences; 20% to 25% are singletons and the top ten take over 85%. Their antigen targets remain unknown. Sequences were derived from CD8+ T cells from cultured PBMCs, sampled from culture after CMV antigen stimulation. The source of these receptors is a human donor in good health (CMV status not recorded). Some clones in this sample may be carry-over from other donors' samples. Each CDR3 is given with its conserved first and last residue. The order of the fields is clone size, V gene, D gene, J gene, CDR3 DNA, CDR3 protein. The D gene is left open where the match is weak. Clone size is stated in some rows and not others, as once, few, many or a class when expanded.

>NA|TRBV7-9|NA|TRBJ2-3
TGTGCCAGCAGCGCCACCGACAGGCCCGGACCGGATACGCAGTATTTT
CASSATDRPGPDTQYF
>few|TRBV7-6|TRBD1|TRBJ1-1
TGTGCCAGCAGCTTAGAAAGGGGGCCAAGGGAAGCTTTCTTT
CASSLERGPREAFF
>many|TRBV6-1|NA|TRBJ2-7
TGTGCCAGCAGTGACCGGGGCTACTCCTACGAGCAGTACTTC
CASSDRGYSYEQYF
>NA|TRBV15|TRBD1|TRBJ1-5
TGTGCCACCGGCGGTAGTGGGGGACAGGGTAATCAGCCCCAGCATTTT
CATGGSGGQGNQPQHF
>NA|TRBV10-2|NA|TRBJ2-1
TGCGCCAGCAGTGAGATCGACTACAATGAGCAGTTCTTC
CASSEIDYNEQFF
>NA|TRBV4-2|TRBD2|TRBJ2-3
TGTGCCAGCAGCGTAGCGGGGGGTCCAGATACGCAGTATTTT
CASSVAGGPDTQYF
>few|TRBV7-4|NA|TRBJ2-1
TGTGCCAGCAGCCGTTTTAGGTGGCGGGACCCCTCAAGCTCCTACAATGAGCAGTTCTTC
CASSRFRWRDPSSSYNEQFF
>NA|TRBV11-2|NA|TRBJ1-5
TGTGCCAGCAGCTTAGACCCTTATAGCAATCAGCCCCAGCATTTT
CASSLDPYSNQPQHF
>few|TRBV7-8|NA|TRBJ2-7
TGTGCCAGCAGCTTAGCGCCAGCCTACGAGCAGTACTTC
CASSLAPAYEQYF
>many|TRBV7-8|NA|TRBJ2-5
TGTGCCAGCAGCTATTTTCAGGGGGGGGAGACCCAGTACTTC
CASSYFQGGETQYF
>few|TRBV7-2|NA|TRBJ2-7
TGTGCCAGCACCACCGCGGGACTTACCTACGAGCAGTACTTC
CASTTAGLTYEQYF
>few|TRBV7-2|TRBD1|TRBJ2-1
TGTGCCAGCAGCTTAGCGTTCGGGACAGGGCTTTCACCCCCCACCAATGAGCAGTTCTTC
CASSLAFGTGLSPPTNEQFF
>NA|TRBV27|TRBD2|TRBJ2-3
TGTGCCAGCAGCCGACTAGCACATCCTACTCGTGCTAGCACAGATACGCAGTATTTT
CASSRLAHPTRASTDTQYF
>NA|TRBV4-1|NA|TRBJ1-1
TGCGCCAGCAGCTCGGCGGGGAGGACCACTGAAGCTTTCTTT
CASSSAGRTTEAFF
>many|TRBV7-2|NA|TRBJ2-7
TGTGCCAGCAGCCACACCGACTACACCTACGAGCAGTACTTC
CASSHTDYTYEQYF
>few|TRBV27|NA|TRBJ2-1
TGTGCCAGCAGCGACAGATTCTACAATGAGCAGTTCTTC
CASSDRFYNEQFF
>NA|TRBV7-2|NA|TRBJ1-2
TGTGCCAGCAGCTTATCCCCACAAGGAAACTATGGCTACACCTTC
CASSLSPQGNYGYTF
>few|TRBV5-1|TRBD1|TRBJ2-7
TGCGCCAGCAGCTTGTTAGGACAGGGAGTCTACGAGCAGTACTTC
CASSLLGQGVYEQYF
>NA|TRBV27|NA|TRBJ1-4
TGTGCCAGCAGTCCCAACTCTAATGAAAAACTGTTTTTT
CASSPNSNEKLFF
>NA|TRBV7-2|NA|TRBJ2-3
TGTGCCAGCAGCTCGCCCAGAGGGACCGAAAGGGGACTGACAGATACGCAGTATTTT
CASSSPRGTERGLTDTQYF
>NA|TRBV12-3/TRBV12-4|NA|TRBJ2-1
TGTGCCAGCAGTTTGGGACGCCTAGCCGGAGTCAATGAGCAGTTCTTC
CASSLGRLAGVNEQFF
>NA|TRBV6-1|NA|TRBJ1-5
TGTGCCTCCAGGGATTTGGGCAATCAGCCCCAGCATTTT
CASRDLGNQPQHF
>many|TRBV12-3/TRBV12-4|NA|TRBJ1-6
TGTGCCAGCACAACCAGCTCCTATAATTCACCCCTCCACTTT
CASTTSSYNSPLHF
>NA|TRBV6-2/TRBV6-3|NA|TRBJ1-3
TGTGCCAGCAGTTCCGGGACTTTCAACACCATATATTTT
CASSSGTFNTIYF
>few|TRBV6-2/TRBV6-3|NA|TRBJ2-3
TGTGCCAGCAGACCCTCCCTCTCAGATACGCAGTATTTT
CASRPSLSDTQYF
>NA|TRBV7-2|NA|TRBJ2-3
TGTGCCAGCAGCTTAGTAGGCCGTGGGCAGTATTTT
CASSLVGRGQYF
>few|TRBV6-8|NA|TRBJ1-1
TGTGCCAGCAGTTACTCAGAGGGCGCGGGCACTGAAGCTTTCTTT
CASSYSEGAGTEAFF
>few|TRBV7-9|TRBD1|TRBJ2-7
TGTGCCAGCAGCCCGACAGGGGTTGACCACGAGCAGTACTTC
CASSPTGVDHEQYF
>many|TRBV7-9|NA|TRBJ2-1
TGTGCCAGCTCTGGTACCCTCTCGGCCCTTGAGCAGTTCTTC
CASSGTLSALEQFF
>NA|TRBV12-3/TRBV12-4|NA|TRBJ1-2
TGTGCCAGCAGTTTTGGAGGGGTTCTTATTAATGGCTACACCTTC
CASSFGGVLINGYTF
>few|TRBV12-3/TRBV12-4|NA|TRBJ1-1
TGTGCCAGCTCCCTAGCCAGTAGCACTGAAGCTTTCTTT
CASSLASSTEAFF